This TCR beta chain was obtained from a study of blood T cell repertoires in COVID-19 (dated by TCRdb to 2020 to 2021). A note on the overall study: Collaborator samples came from the United States, Italy and Spain and covered acute and convalescent phases of COVID-19. The prospective study material was composed of cDNA or gDNA derived from T cells, B-cell-depleted T cells, or PBMCs. Subjects who had been exposed to COVID-19, were actively infected with it, or had recovered from it provided the deeply sampled blood TCRbeta repertoires that made up the dataset. The repertoires were made available in a free public database intended to serve as a resource for research on the immune response to SARS-CoV-2. Samples came from the ongoing ImmuneRACE study (first 160 participants) plus 1,254 subjects from 6 global collaborators. Nearly every sample came with metadata listing a de-identified subject ID, COVID-19 status, age in years and sex. HLA class I and class II types, where available, came from metadata supplied by the sample provider rather than from assay-based typing. The full study reports these points: The amount of clinical and demographic metadata varied by source and participant and was provided uncurated.

Including cysteine and phenylalanine, the CDR3 has 17 amino acids. Here the CDR3 DNA is all that survives: 51 bases in frame from base 1. Per the germline V gene, SGDLS is the CDR1 and YYNGEE is the CDR2. Relative to germline, V is missing 4 bases and J is missing 6 bases, with 16 bases of the junction outside any gene match. The immunoSEQ Assay, a bias-controlled multiplex PCR, was used to amplify TCRbeta CDR3 regions from genomic DNA. The original methods were these. Within the assay, amplification of reference gene primers was used to estimate how many nucleated cells each sample contained. To quantify the absolute abundance of each unique TCRbeta CDR3 rearrangement, sequence reads were collapsed and filtered. For each sample, productive Simpson clonality was calculated by taking the square root of Simpson's diversity index across productive rearrangements. The immuneACCESS repertoire file appears here via TCRdb, limited to in-frame rearrangements. These files lack a portion of the clones; in checked studies, under half of the deficit traces to unresolved V genes, and the cause of the others is not known. That table is the source of V, J and clone size, and D and trimming were worked out from the DNA. Here the sample has 650,000 to 800,000 clones; 85% to 90% occur a single time. The ten largest clonotypes hold about 0.26% of the sample.

Each collaborating institution followed its own protocols to collect whole blood in K2EDTA tubes. For TCRbeta analysis, collaborators shipped samples as frozen whole blood, isolated PBMCs, or DNA extracted from either of those sample types. This clone was picked up a small number of times. Its cognate antigen has yet to be identified. Base qualities are not recorded, but no much larger clone differs from it by a single base. Source material: peripheral blood. The sequence was obtained from a woman between 18 and 30 years old with acute or convalescent COVID-19. The chain is assembled from TRBV9 and TRBJ2-1; 7 central nucleotides agree with TRBD1. The encoded CDR3 is CASSPQARDRSFNEQFF. The DNA is as follows: TGTGCCAGCAGCCCCCAGGCAAGGGACAGAAGCTTCAATGAGCAGTTCTTC.